The T cell receptor beta chain described here comes from a study of blood T cells in healthy people across ages. Isolation per sample recovered at least 7 million PBMCs. It was with a sample-barcoded 5' primer and a J-beta primer mix that a second PCR of roughly 7 to 12 cycles was run. A template-switch adaptor with 12 random nucleotides tagged each cDNA molecule. TCRdb passed the 5' RACE reads through MiXCR, listing each CDR3 protein once. The table records 600,000 to 1,000,000 distinct CDR3 sequences, more than 20% of them present only once. The CDR3 is 15 amino acids. V was pared by 6 bases and J by 2 bases, with 8 bases of the junction left unmatched. Germline CDR1 MGHDK, CDR2 SYGVNS. The same data also contributed to another study, on T cells of mothers and their children.

The receptor's source is a boy aged 5-17 years in good health. V is TRBV25-1 and J is TRBJ2-7; 9 nucleotides agree with TRBD1. Sequenced sample: blood. The CDR3 nucleotides read TGTGCCAGCAGCACTCCGGGACAGGGCCCCTACGAGCAGTACTTC. Protein sequence: CASSTPGQGPYEQYF.